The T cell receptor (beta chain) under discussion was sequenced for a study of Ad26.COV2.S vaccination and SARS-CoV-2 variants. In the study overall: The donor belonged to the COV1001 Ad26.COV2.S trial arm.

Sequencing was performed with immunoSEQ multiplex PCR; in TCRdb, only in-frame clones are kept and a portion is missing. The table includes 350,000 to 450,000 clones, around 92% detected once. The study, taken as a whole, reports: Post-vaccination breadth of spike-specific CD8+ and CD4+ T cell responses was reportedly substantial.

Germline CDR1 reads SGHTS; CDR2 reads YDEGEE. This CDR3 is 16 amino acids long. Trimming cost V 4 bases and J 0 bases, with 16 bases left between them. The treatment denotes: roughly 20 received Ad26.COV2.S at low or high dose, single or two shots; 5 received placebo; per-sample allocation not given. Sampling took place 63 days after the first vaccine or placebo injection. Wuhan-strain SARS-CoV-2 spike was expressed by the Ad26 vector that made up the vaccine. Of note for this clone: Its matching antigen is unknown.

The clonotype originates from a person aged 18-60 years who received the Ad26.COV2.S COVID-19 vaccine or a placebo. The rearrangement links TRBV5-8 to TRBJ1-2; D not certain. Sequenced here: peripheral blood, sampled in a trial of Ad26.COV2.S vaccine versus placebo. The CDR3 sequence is CASSLDGREANYGYTF. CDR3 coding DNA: TGTGCCAGCAGCCTAGATGGACGGGAAGCTAACTATGGCTACACCTTC.